This is a list of T cell receptor beta chains from one sample in a study of CD8 T cells in ankylosing spondylitis. TCRdb passed the 5' RACE reads through MiXCR, listing each CDR3 protein once. The table includes around 160,000 distinct CDR3 sequences, 11% detected once. The sequencing input was blood, either unsorted or a sorted T cell fraction (not recorded which). These TCRs come from a male donor with ankylosing spondylitis or in good health (not recorded which). Both conserved end residues are part of each CDR3. The D gene is left open where the match is weak. The size field is filled for only some rows; it gives once, few, many or a size class.

J	D	V	size	CDR3	DNA
TRBJ1-5	TRBD1	TRBV10-2	NA	CASSELRQGNQPQHF	TGCGCCAGCAGTGAACTGCGACAGGGGAATCAGCCCCAGCATTTT
TRBJ2-1	NA	TRBV9	many	CASSVGTYNEQFF	TGTGCCAGCAGCGTAGGCACGTACAATGAGCAGTTCTTC
TRBJ2-7	TRBD2	TRBV20-1	many	CSAGGLAGLQGYEQYF	TGCAGTGCTGGGGGACTAGCGGGACTCCAAGGCTACGAGCAGTACTTC
TRBJ2-4	NA	TRBV5-1	many	CASSFSEGSIQYF	TGCGCCAGCAGCTTTTCAGAGGGTTCTATTCAGTACTTC
TRBJ2-1	TRBD1	TRBV4-1	many	CASSQDRTGAYNEQFF	TGCGCCAGCAGCCAAGACAGGACAGGGGCCTACAATGAGCAGTTCTTC
TRBJ1-2	NA	TRBV20-1	many	CSARDPTRVGYTF	TGCAGTGCTAGAGATCCCACCAGAGTTGGCTACACCTTC
TRBJ2-1	TRBD2	TRBV5-1	many	CASSSTPLTSGVYNEQFF	TGCGCCAGCAGTTCGACCCCGTTGACTAGCGGGGTTTACAATGAGCAGTTCTTC
TRBJ2-3	TRBD2	TRBV6-1	many	CASSTSGRGTDTQYF	TGTGCCAGCAGTACCAGCGGGAGAGGCACAGATACGCAGTATTTT
TRBJ2-7	NA	TRBV7-2	few	CASSLALAGAAWYF	TGTGCCAGCAGCTTAGCTCTGGCGGGGGCCGCTTGGTACTTC
TRBJ2-7	TRBD1	TRBV5-1	many	CASSLPGQGYEQYF	TGCGCCAGCAGCTTACCGGGACAGGGCTACGAGCAGTACTTC
TRBJ1-1	TRBD1	TRBV27	many	CASIGQGAGNAEAFF	TGTGCCAGCATTGGACAGGGGGCAGGCAATGCTGAAGCTTTCTTT
TRBJ2-1	TRBD2	TRBV5-1	NA	CASGKAGTSGEQFF	TGCGCCAGCGGCAAGGCTGGGACTAGCGGTGAGCAGTTCTTC
TRBJ1-1	NA	TRBV9	NA	CASSVDGLGGLNTEAFF	TGTGCCAGCAGCGTGGACGGGTTGGGGGGGTTGAACACTGAAGCTTTCTTT
TRBJ2-2	NA	TRBV4-3	few	CASSHRENTGELFF	TGCGCCAGCAGCCATAGAGAGAACACCGGGGAGCTGTTTTTT
TRBJ2-1	TRBD2	TRBV15	many	CATSSRGLATTILYNEQFF	TGTGCCACCAGCAGTCGTGGACTAGCCACTACCATTCTCTACAATGAGCAGTTCTTC
TRBJ2-6	NA	TRBV5-1	many	CASSQRVAAANVLTF	TGCGCCAGCAGCCAAAGGGTGGCGGCGGCCAACGTCCTGACTTTC
TRBJ2-5	TRBD2	TRBV12-3/TRBV12-4	many	CASSRTSGQETQYF	TGTGCCAGCAGCCGGACTAGCGGGCAAGAGACCCAGTACTTC
TRBJ2-2	TRBD1	TRBV7-7	few	CASSKGQGNTGELFF	TGTGCCAGCAGCAAGGGACAGGGTAACACCGGGGAGCTGTTTTTT
TRBJ1-2	NA	TRBV12-3/TRBV12-4	many	CASSPGDDYGYTF	TGTGCCAGCAGTCCCGGGGACGACTATGGCTACACCTTC
TRBJ2-3	NA	TRBV7-2	many	CASSPSGESTDTQYF	TGTGCCAGCAGCCCTTCAGGGGAAAGCACAGATACGCAGTATTTT
TRBJ2-7	NA	TRBV5-1	many	CASSLAGPRGSYEQYF	TGCGCCAGCAGCTTGGCGGGTCCCAGGGGCTCCTACGAGCAGTACTTC
TRBJ1-4	NA	TRBV7-9	many	CASSLDGSFEKLFF	TGTGCCAGCAGCTTAGATGGATCATTTGAAAAACTGTTTTTT
TRBJ2-5	NA	TRBV12-3/TRBV12-4	many	CASSIGTEQETQYF	TGTGCCAGCTCTATAGGGACGGAACAAGAGACCCAGTACTTC
TRBJ2-4	TRBD2	TRBV9	many	CASSQKGGRAAKNIQYF	TGTGCCAGCAGCCAAAAGGGCGGGAGGGCCGCCAAAAACATTCAGTACTTC
TRBJ2-7	TRBD2	TRBV3-1	many	CASSQGLAGYEQYF	TGTGCCAGCAGCCAAGGACTAGCGGGATACGAGCAGTACTTC
TRBJ2-7	NA	TRBV5-1	many	CASSLVLSSSYEQYF	TGCGCCAGCAGCTTGGTCCTCTCGAGCTCCTACGAGCAGTACTTC
TRBJ2-2	NA	TRBV5-1	many	CASSNQGTVSGELFF	TGCGCCAGCAGCAATCAGGGAACCGTCAGCGGGGAGCTGTTTTTT
TRBJ2-7	NA	TRBV11-2	few	CASSSPRTPLDWYF	TGTGCCAGCAGCTCACCGAGGACACCCCTCGACTGGTACTTC
TRBJ2-1	NA	TRBV5-1	many	CASSLVQGSNEQFF	TGCGCCAGCAGCTTGGTACAGGGCAGCAATGAGCAGTTCTTC
TRBJ2-3	NA	TRBV10-3	many	CAIGMTGGPTDTQYF	TGTGCCATCGGAATGACAGGCGGCCCCACAGATACGCAGTATTTT
TRBJ2-3	NA	TRBV12-3/TRBV12-4	NA	CASTEDSESDTQYF	TGTGCCAGCACTGAGGACAGCGAGTCAGATACGCAGTATTTT
TRBJ2-2	NA	TRBV6-6	many	CASSPTGITGELFF	TGTGCCAGCAGTCCTACAGGGATCACCGGGGAGCTGTTTTTT
TRBJ1-2	NA	TRBV5-1	few	CASSLVASRGYGYTF	TGCGCCAGCAGCCTCGTTGCGTCTCGTGGCTATGGCTACACCTTC
TRBJ2-7	TRBD1	TRBV29-1	NA	CSVPGTGSYEQYF	TGCAGCGTCCCCGGGACAGGGTCCTACGAGCAGTACTTC
TRBJ2-7	TRBD2	TRBV18	NA	CASSRREGHEQYF	TGTGCCAGCTCTCGCCGGGAGGGCCACGAGCAGTACTTC
TRBJ2-7	NA	TRBV12-3/TRBV12-4	few	CASSLRGQFYEQYF	TGTGCCAGCAGTTTACGCGGACAGTTCTACGAGCAGTACTTC
TRBJ1-2	NA	TRBV4-3	many	CASSQGTASAFYGYTF	TGCGCCAGCAGCCAGGGGACCGCCTCCGCGTTTTATGGCTACACCTTC
TRBJ1-6	TRBD1	TRBV7-2	NA	CASSLTTGDNSPLHF	TGTGCCAGCAGCTTGACGACAGGGGACAATTCACCCCTCCACTTT
TRBJ2-1	NA	TRBV6-2/TRBV6-3	NA	CASSYRARPNNEQFF	TGTGCCAGCAGTTACCGTGCGAGACCCAACAATGAGCAGTTCTTC
TRBJ2-3	NA	TRBV12-3/TRBV12-4	many	CASSLVRAVTDTQYF	TGTGCCAGCAGTTTAGTTAGGGCAGTCACAGATACGCAGTATTTT
TRBJ1-1	TRBD1	TRBV20-1	few	CSAPTGGGSYTEAFF	TGCAGTGCTCCTACAGGGGGAGGAAGTTACACTGAAGCTTTCTTT
TRBJ1-2	TRBD1	TRBV10-3	many	CAISVDRVSNYGYTF	TGTGCCATCAGTGTCGACAGGGTCTCTAACTATGGCTACACCTTC
TRBJ1-2	NA	TRBV7-9	few	CASSLWGPKGYTF	TGTGCCAGCAGCCTCTGGGGGCCGAAGGGCTACACCTTC
TRBJ1-3	NA	TRBV9	many	CASSVGGSSGNTIYF	TGTGCCAGCAGCGTAGGGGGAAGCTCTGGAAACACCATATATTTT
TRBJ2-7	TRBD1	TRBV12-3/TRBV12-4	medium-sized	CASSSGQVGEQYF	TGTGCCAGCAGTAGTGGACAGGTCGGCGAGCAGTACTTC
TRBJ1-2	NA	TRBV10-1	many	CASSATTSYGYTF	TGCGCCAGCAGCGCGACTACCTCCTATGGCTACACCTTC
TRBJ1-5	NA	TRBV7-2	few	CASSLAFGGQHF	TGTGCCAGCAGCTTAGCGTTCGGCGGCCAGCATTTT
TRBJ2-1	TRBD1	TRBV5-5	many	CASSFQDRGLNEQFF	TGTGCCAGCAGCTTCCAGGACAGGGGACTCAATGAGCAGTTCTTC
TRBJ2-1	NA	TRBV5-5	many	CASSLSASYNEQFF	TGTGCCAGCAGCTTATCTGCTAGCTACAATGAGCAGTTCTTC